The subject of this entry is one T cell receptor (beta chain). In the original analysis: It was from reference gene primer amplification that nucleated cell counts were estimated. Data came from immunoSEQ multiplex PCR; TCRdb stores just in-frame clones and leaves some out. V and J calls and clone size come straight from that table; D and trimming were deduced from the DNA. Of about 160,000 clones in the sample, 70% to 90% are singletons; the top ten hold 8.3%. This record belongs to a study of blood T cell repertoires in COVID-19. Overall study context: COVID-19 samples from acute and convalescent phases originated in the United States, Italy and Spain. The cDNA or gDNA used as material had been derived from T cells, B-cell-depleted T cells, or PBMCs.

Those enrolled in Seattle joined during active infection and were followed longitudinally afterward. CDR3 size: 14 residues. Germline-derived CDR1 and CDR2 are LNHNV and YYDKDF (reference sequence). The V end lost 0 bases, the J end lost 2 bases, and 7 bases lay between the germline ends. Specimen: peripheral blood. The TCR comes from a woman in her fifties or sixties with COVID-19, enrolled during active disease. This sequence joins TRBV15 and TRBJ1-1; maybe TRBD1 (5 bases). The CDR3 DNA follows: TGTGCCACCAGCAGAGAGGGGGGTAACACTGAAGCTTTCTTT. Translated, it gives CATSREGGNTEAFF.